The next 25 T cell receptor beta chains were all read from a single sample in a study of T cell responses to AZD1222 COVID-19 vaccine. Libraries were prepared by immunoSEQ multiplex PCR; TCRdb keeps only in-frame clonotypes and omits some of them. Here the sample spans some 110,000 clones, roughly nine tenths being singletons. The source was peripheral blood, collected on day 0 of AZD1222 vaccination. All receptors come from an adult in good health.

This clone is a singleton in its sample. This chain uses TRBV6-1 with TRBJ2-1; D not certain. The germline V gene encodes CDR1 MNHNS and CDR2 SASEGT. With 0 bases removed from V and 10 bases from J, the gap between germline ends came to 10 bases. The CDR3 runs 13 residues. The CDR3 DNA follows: TGTGCCAGCAGTGAAGCTGGGGTAGACGAGCAGTTCTTC. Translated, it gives CASSEAGVDEQFF.

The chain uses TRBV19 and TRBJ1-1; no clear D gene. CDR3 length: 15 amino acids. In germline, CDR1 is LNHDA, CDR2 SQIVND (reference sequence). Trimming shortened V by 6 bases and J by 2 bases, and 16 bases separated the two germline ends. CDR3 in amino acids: CASRGRSIRNTEAFF. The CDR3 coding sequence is TGTGCCAGTAGGGGCAGGTCGATCCGTAACACTGAAGCTTTCTTT.

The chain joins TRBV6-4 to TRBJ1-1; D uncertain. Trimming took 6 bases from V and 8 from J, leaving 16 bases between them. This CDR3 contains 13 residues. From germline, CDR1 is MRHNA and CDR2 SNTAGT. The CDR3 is CASRLDGTREAFF. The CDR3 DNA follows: TGTGCCAGCAGACTGGACGGAACAAGGGAAGCTTTCTTT.

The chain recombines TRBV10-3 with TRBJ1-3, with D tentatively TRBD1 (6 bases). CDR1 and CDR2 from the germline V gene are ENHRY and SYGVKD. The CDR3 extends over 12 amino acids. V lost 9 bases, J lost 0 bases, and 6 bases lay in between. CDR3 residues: CAIQGSGNTIYF. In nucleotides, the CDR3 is TGTGCCATACAGGGCTCTGGAAACACCATATATTTT.

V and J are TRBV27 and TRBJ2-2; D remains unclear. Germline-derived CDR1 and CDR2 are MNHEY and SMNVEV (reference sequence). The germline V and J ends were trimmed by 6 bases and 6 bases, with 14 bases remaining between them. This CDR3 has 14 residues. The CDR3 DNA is TGTGCCAGCAGGGGAACCTACGGATCCGGGGAGCTGTTTTTT. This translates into CASRGTYGSGELFF.

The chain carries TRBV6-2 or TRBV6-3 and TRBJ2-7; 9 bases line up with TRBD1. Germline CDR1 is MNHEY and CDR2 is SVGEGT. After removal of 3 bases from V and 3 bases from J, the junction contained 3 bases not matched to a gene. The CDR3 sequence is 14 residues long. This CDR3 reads CASSYKDRGYEQYF. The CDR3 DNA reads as TGTGCCAGCAGTTATAAGGACAGGGGCTACGAGCAGTACTTC.

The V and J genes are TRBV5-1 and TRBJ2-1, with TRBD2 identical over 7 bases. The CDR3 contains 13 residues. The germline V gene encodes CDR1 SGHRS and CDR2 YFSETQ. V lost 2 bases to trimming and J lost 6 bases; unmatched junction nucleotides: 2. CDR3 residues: CASSLGRGNEQFF. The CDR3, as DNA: TGCGCCAGCAGCTTAGGGAGGGGCAATGAGCAGTTCTTC.

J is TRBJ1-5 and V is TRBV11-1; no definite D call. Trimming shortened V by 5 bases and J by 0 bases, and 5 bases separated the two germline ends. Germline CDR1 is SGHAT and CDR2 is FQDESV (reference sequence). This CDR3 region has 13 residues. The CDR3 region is CASSVASNQPQHF. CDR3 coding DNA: TGTGCCAGCAGCGTCGCTAGCAATCAGCCCCAGCATTTT.

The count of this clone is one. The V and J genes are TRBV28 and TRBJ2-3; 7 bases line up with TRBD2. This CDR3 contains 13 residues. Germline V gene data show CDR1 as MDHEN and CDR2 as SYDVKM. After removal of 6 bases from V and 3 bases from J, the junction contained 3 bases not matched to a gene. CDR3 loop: CASRKAGTDTQYF. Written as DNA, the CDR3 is TGTGCCAGCAGGAAAGCGGGAACAGATACGCAGTATTTT.

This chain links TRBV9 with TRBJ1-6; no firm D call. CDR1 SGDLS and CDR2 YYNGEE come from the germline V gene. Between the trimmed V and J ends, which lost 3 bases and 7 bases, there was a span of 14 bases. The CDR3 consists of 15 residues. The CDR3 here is CASSASGLFNSPLHF. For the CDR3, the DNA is TGTGCCAGCAGCGCTTCGGGCCTTTTCAATTCACCCCTCCACTTT.

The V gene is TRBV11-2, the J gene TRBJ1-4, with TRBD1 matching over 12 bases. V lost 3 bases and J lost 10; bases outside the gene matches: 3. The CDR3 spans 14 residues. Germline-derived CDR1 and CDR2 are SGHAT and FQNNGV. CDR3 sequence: CASSLGTGGRKLFF. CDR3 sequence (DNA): TGTGCCAGCAGCTTGGGGACAGGGGGCAGAAAACTGTTTTTT.

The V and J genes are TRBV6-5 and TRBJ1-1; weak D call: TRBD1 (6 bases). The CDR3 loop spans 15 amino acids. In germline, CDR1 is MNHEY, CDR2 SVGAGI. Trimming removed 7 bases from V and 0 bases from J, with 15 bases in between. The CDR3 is CASTMRDTMNTEAFF. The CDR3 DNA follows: TGTGCCAGCACTATGAGGGACACGATGAACACTGAAGCTTTCTTT.

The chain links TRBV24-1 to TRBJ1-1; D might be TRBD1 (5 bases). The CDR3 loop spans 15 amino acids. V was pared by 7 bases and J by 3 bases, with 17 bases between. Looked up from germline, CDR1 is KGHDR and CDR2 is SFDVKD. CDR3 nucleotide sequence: TGTGCCACCAGCGAGGGCGGGGACCTGGACACTGAAGCTTTCTTT. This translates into CATSEGGDLDTEAFF.

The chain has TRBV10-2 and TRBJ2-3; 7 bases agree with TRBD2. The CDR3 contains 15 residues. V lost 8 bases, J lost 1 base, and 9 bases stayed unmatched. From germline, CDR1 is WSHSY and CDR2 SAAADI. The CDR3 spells CASSKAGSGTDTQYF. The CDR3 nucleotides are TGCGCCAGCTCGAAAGCGGGGAGTGGCACAGATACGCAGTATTTT.

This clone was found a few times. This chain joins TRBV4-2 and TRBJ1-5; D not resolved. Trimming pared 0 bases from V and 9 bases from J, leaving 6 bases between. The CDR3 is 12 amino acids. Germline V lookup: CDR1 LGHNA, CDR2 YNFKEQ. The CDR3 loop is CASSQDSMPQHF. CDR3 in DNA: TGTGCCAGCAGCCAAGACTCCATGCCCCAGCATTTT.

The CDR3 nucleotides read TGTGCCAGCAGCCCGGACAGGGGGTACGAGCAGTACTTC. Its translation: CASSPDRGYEQYF. The J gene is TRBJ2-7, the V gene TRBV6-5; 10 bases align to TRBD1. Per the germline V gene, CDR1 is MNHEY and CDR2 is SVGAGI. Trimming took 6 bases from V and 4 from J; bases not matched to a gene: 3. The CDR3 has 13 amino acids.

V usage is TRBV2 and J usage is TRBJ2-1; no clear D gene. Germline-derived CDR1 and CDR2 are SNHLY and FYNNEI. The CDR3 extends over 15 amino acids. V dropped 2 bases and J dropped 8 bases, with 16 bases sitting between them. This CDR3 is CASSERSVGNHEQFF. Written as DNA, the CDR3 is TGTGCCAGCAGTGAAAGGTCAGTGGGAAACCATGAGCAGTTCTTC.

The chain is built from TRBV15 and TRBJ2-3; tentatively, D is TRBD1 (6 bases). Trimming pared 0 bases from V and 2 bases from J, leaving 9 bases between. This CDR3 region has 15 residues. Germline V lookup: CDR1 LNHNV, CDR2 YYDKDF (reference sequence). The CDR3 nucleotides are TGTGCCACCAGCAGAGAGGGGGCCCACACAGATACGCAGTATTTT. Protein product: CATSREGAHTDTQYF.

DNA for the CDR3: TGTGCCACTGAGACCAGTACCTACGAGCAGTACTTC. It specifies CATETSTYEQYF. J is TRBJ2-7 and V is TRBV28; D gene unclear. Germline V gene data show CDR1 as MDHEN and CDR2 as SYDVKM. CDR3 length equals 12 residues. V was trimmed by 10 bases and J by 2 bases, leaving 12 bases between them.

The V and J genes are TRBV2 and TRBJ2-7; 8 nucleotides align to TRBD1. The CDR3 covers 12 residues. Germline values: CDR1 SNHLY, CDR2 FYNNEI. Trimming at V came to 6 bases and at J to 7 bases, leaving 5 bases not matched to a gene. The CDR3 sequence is CASRAGGGEQYF. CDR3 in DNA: TGTGCCAGCAGGGCAGGGGGCGGAGAGCAGTACTTC.

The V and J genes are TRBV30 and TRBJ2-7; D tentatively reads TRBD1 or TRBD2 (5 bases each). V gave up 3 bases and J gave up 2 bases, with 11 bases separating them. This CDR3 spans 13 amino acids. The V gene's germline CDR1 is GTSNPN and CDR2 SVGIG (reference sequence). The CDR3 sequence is CAWSRDGTYEQYF. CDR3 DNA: TGTGCCTGGAGCCGGGACGGAACCTACGAGCAGTACTTC.

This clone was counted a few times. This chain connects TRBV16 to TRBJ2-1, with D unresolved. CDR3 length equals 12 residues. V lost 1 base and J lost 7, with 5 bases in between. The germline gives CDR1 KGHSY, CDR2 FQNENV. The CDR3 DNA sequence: TGTGCCAGCAGCCAATACGGGAATGAGCAGTTCTTC. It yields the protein CASSQYGNEQFF.

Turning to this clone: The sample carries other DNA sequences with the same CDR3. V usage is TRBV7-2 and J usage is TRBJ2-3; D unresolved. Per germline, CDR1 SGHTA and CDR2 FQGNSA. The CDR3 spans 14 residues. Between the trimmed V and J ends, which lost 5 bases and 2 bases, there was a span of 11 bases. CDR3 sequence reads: CASSLGPFTDTQYF. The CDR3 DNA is TGTGCCAGCAGCCTAGGACCCTTCACAGATACGCAGTATTTT.

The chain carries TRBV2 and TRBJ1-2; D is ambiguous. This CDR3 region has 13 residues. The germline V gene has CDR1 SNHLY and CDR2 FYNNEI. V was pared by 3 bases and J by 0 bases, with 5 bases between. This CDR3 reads CASSENPNYGYTF. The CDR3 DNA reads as TGTGCCAGCAGTGAGAATCCTAACTATGGCTACACCTTC.

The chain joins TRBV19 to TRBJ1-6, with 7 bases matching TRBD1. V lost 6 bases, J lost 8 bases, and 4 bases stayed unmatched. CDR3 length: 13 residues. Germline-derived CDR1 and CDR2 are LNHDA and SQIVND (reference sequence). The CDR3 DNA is TGTGCCAGTAGAGGGACAGCTTATTCACCCCTCCACTTT. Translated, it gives CASRGTAYSPLHF.